The TCR beta chain described here comes from a study of cytomegalovirus exposure and HLA in healthy donors. A word on this clone: Its cognate antigen is unknown.

CDR3 length equals 12 residues. The trim removed 9 bases at V and 0 bases at J, leaving 2 bases unmatched. Per the germline V gene, CDR1 is MDHEN and CDR2 is SYDVKM. The PCR employed 60 Vbeta primers together with 13 Jbeta primers. Sequencing used immunoSEQ multiplex PCR; TCRdb keeps in-frame clones, though not all of them. Of 150,000 to 200,000 clones in the sample, around 86% were seen once. The study's findings and limits: Sequencing likely generated an artifact that appeared as a cluster of highly shared sequence variants.

Sample: PBMCs. The chain couples TRBV28 to TRBJ2-7; 7 bases map to TRBD2. The origin of this receptor is a man aged 45 to 65 in good health and CMV-seronegative. CDR3 nucleotides: TGTGCCAGTGGCGGGAGCTCCTACGAGCAGTACTTC. The encoded protein is CASGGSSYEQYF.